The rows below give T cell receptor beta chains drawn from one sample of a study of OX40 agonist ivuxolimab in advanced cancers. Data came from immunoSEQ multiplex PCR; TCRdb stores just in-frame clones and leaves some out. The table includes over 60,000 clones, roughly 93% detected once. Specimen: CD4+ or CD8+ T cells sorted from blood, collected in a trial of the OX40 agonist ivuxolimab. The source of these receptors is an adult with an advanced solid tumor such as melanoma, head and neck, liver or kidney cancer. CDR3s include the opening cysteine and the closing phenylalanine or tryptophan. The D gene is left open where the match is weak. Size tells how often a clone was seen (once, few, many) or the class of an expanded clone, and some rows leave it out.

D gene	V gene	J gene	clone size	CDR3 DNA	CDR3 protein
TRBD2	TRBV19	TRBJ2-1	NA	TGTGCCAGTAGCCTGGGGCTAGCGGAACTATTCGCGCAGCAGTTCTTC	CASSLGLAELFAQQFF
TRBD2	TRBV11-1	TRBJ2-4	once	TGTGCCAGCAGCCCCCCCGGACTAGCCCTATACATTCAGTACTTC	CASSPPGLALYIQYF
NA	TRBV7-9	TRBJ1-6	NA	TGTGCCAGCAGCTCAACCCCGGGTTCACCCCTCCACTTT	CASSSTPGSPLHF
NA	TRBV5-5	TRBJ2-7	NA	TGTGCCAGCAGCTTGGGCGGGTTGGGAACCTACGAGCAGTACTTC	CASSLGGLGTYEQYF
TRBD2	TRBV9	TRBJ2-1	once	TGTGCCAGCAGCGCCGAAGGACTAGCGACCTACAATGAGCAGTTCTTC	CASSAEGLATYNEQFF
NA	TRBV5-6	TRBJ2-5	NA	TGTGCCAGCAGCCCGAGGGACGGGAGAAACCCAGGGGAGACCCAGTACTTC	CASSPRDGRNPGETQYF
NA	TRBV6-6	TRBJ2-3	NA	TGTGCCAGCAGTCCCCCCTCCCCCGCGGGCCCAGATACGCAGTATTTT	CASSPPSPAGPDTQYF
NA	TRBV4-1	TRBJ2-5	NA	TGCGCCAGCAGCCTCTTCCTGAGCGAGCAAGAGACCCAGTACTTC	CASSLFLSEQETQYF
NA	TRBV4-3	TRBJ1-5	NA	TGCGCCAGCAGCCATCGTAGACAGGACAATCAGCCCCAGCATTTT	CASSHRRQDNQPQHF
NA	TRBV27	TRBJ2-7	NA	TGTGCCAGCAGCCAACACCCCTACGAGCAGTACTTC	CASSQHPYEQYF
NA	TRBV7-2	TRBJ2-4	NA	TGTGCCAGCAGCTTAAGCCCGGAACTTTGGGGGGACATTCAGTACTTC	CASSLSPELWGDIQYF
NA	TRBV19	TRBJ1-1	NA	TGTGCCAGTAGTTATCAGGGCAGGGGCACTGAAGCTTTCTTT	CASSYQGRGTEAFF
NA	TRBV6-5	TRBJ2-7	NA	TGTGCCAGCAGTTCCCAGGGGTCAGGAGACTACGAGCAGTACTTC	CASSSQGSGDYEQYF
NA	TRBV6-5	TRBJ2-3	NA	TGTGCCAGCACCGACTCGGGTAGCACAGATACGCAGTATTTT	CASTDSGSTDTQYF
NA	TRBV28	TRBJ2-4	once	TGTGCCAGCAGTTCCCCAAGGACGGAATACCTAGCCAAAAACATTCAGTACTTC	CASSSPRTEYLAKNIQYF
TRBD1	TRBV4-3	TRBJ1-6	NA	TGCGCCAGCAGCCAGACAGGGGATTCACCCCTCCACTTT	CASSQTGDSPLHF
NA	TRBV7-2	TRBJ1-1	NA	TGTGCCAGCAGCTTAGGGGGCGGACGGGGCGCTGAAGCTTTCTTT	CASSLGGGRGAEAFF
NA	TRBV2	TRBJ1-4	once	TGTGCCAGCAGGGACCTAAGAATGTTTTTT	CASRDLRMFF
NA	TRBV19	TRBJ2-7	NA	TGTGCCAGTAGTATTTCGATTTTGGTCTTCACTAAGACCCACTACGAGCAGTACTTC	CASSISILVFTKTHYEQYF
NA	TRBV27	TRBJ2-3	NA	TGTGCCAGCAAGGGGGCAGATACGCAGTATTTT	CASKGADTQYF